A selection of T cell receptor beta chains follows, all from one sample in a study of cytotoxic CD8 clonotypes in ibrutinib-treated CLL. TCRdb keeps only in-frame clones here, not all; method: immunoSEQ multiplex PCR. Of fewer than 25,000 clones in the sample, roughly four fifths are singletons; the top ten hold about 7.2%. The sample consisted of PBMCs, taken before ibrutinib treatment. These receptors all stem from a human donor with chronic lymphocytic leukemia. Each CDR3 is given with its conserved first and last residue. A D gene is named only where the DNA matches it firmly. Not every row has a clone size; where given, it reads once, few, many or a size class.

cdr3_length	d_call	v_call	clone_size	j_call	cdr3_nt	cdr3_aa
14	TRBD1	TRBV28	.	TRBJ2-1	TGTGCCAGCAGTTCCTCCGGGACAGGGGATGAGCAGTTCTTC	CASSSSGTGDEQFF
18	TRBD1	TRBV7-8	.	TRBJ1-2	TGTGCCAGCTCTCTTCCAGGCGGACAGGGGGGCCAAGGGTATGGCTACACCTTC	CASSLPGGQGGQGYGYTF
13	.	TRBV5-1	once	TRBJ2-5	TGCGCCAGCAGTATCAACGGGAAAGAGACCCAGTACTTC	CASSINGKETQYF
13	.	TRBV4-3	.	TRBJ1-5	TGCGCCAGCAGCCGGGGGAGCAATCAGCCCCAGCATTTT	CASSRGSNQPQHF
13	.	TRBV6-5	.	TRBJ1-2	TGTGCCAGCAGTTACTCGCCAGTCTATGGCTACACCTTC	CASSYSPVYGYTF
14	.	TRBV9	.	TRBJ1-1	TGTGCCAGCAGCGGAGGGGAAACATATGGAAGCGCTTTCTTT	CASSGGETYGSAFF
17	TRBD2	TRBV28	.	TRBJ2-2	TGTGCCAGCAGTTTACCGGGGGCGGGAGGGCCACCCGGGGAGCTGTTTTTT	CASSLPGAGGPPGELFF
14	.	TRBV5-8	.	TRBJ1-1	TGTGCCAGCAGCTTGAATCGGGCAGGGATTGAAGCTTTCTTT	CASSLNRAGIEAFF
15	.	TRBV7-2	.	TRBJ2-3	TGTGCCAGCAGCCACGGAGGGGCCAGGGCAGATACGCAGTATTTT	CASSHGGARADTQYF
16	TRBD2	TRBV4-1	.	TRBJ2-1	TGCGCCAGTCGCGCCATAAGCGGGAGGGCCCAGAATGAGCAGTTCTTC	CASRAISGRAQNEQFF
14	.	TRBV27	.	TRBJ2-7	TGTGCCATCGAGACCGGGCTACCCGGCTACGAGCAGTACTTC	CAIETGLPGYEQYF
11	.	TRBV6-1	.	TRBJ1-4	TGTGCCAGCAGTTACCGTGAAAAACTGTTTTTT	CASSYREKLFF
13	.	TRBV6-1	once	TRBJ2-6	TGTGCCAGCTTGGGGTCTGGGGCCAACGTCCTGACTTTC	CASLGSGANVLTF
14	.	TRBV28	.	TRBJ1-4	TGTGCCAGCAGTTTAGCACAGAAAAATGAAAAACTGTTTTTT	CASSLAQKNEKLFF
11	.	TRBV7-9	.	TRBJ1-1	TGTGCCAGCAGCTCCCGTGGGGAAGCTTTCTTT	CASSSRGEAFF
15	.	TRBV6-5	.	TRBJ2-3	TGTGCCAGCAGTTACCACCCGGGACCCACAGATACGCAGTATTTT	CASSYHPGPTDTQYF
12	.	TRBV5-1	.	TRBJ1-1	TGCGCCAGCAGCTTGGACGGACGTGAAGCTTTCTTT	CASSLDGREAFF
15	.	TRBV2	.	TRBJ2-7	TGTGCCAGCAGAGACGGGGGGACAGGTCGGTACGAGCAGTACTTC	CASRDGGTGRYEQYF
14	TRBD1	TRBV10-2	.	TRBJ1-5	TGCGCCAGCAGGGAGACAGGGGGAACTCAGCCCCAGCATTTT	CASRETGGTQPQHF
13	TRBD2	TRBV6-1	.	TRBJ2-7	TGTGCCAGCATTAGTAGCGGGAGCAACGAGCAGTACTTC	CASISSGSNEQYF
15	TRBD1	TRBV19	few	TRBJ2-2	TGTGCCAGTAGTCCCCAGGGGGTGGACACCGGGGAGCTGTTTTTT	CASSPQGVDTGELFF
14	TRBD1	TRBV10-2	.	TRBJ2-7	TGCGCCAGCGCCTCGGGACAGGCGGTCCACGAGCAGTACTTC	CASASGQAVHEQYF
12	.	TRBV5-1	few	TRBJ1-2	TGCGCCAGCAGCCCAGGGGACTATGGCTACACCTTC	CASSPGDYGYTF
15	.	TRBV6-5	.	TRBJ2-7	TGTGCCAGCAGTTACCCTGCTAGCGTTTCCTACGAGCAGTACTTC	CASSYPASVSYEQYF
14	.	TRBV19	.	TRBJ1-1	TGTGCCAGTAGTATAGCCGCAGGGTACACTGAAGCTTTCTTT	CASSIAAGYTEAFF
17	TRBD2	TRBV9	.	TRBJ2-1	TGTGCCAGCAGCTTCACCCTGTGCGGGGGTTCCTACAATGAGCAGTTCTTC	CASSFTLCGGSYNEQFF
13	.	TRBV7-9	.	TRBJ1-1	TGTGCCAGCAGCTTAGCTCGGACGGTTGAAGCTTTCTTT	CASSLARTVEAFF
15	TRBD2	TRBV28	.	TRBJ2-7	TGTGCCAGCAGTGAGGGAGCGGGAGTTGGCTACGAGCAGTACTTC	CASSEGAGVGYEQYF
12	.	TRBV30	.	TRBJ1-1	TGTGCCTGGAGTCGGGGAACCCCTGAAGCTTTCTTT	CAWSRGTPEAFF
15	TRBD1	TRBV5-1	.	TRBJ1-3	TGCGCCAGCAGCAATACAGGGGTGTCTGGAAACACCATATATTTT	CASSNTGVSGNTIYF
18	TRBD1	TRBV14	.	TRBJ1-1	TGTGCCAGCAGCCAAGATATGGGGGTGGTCAGGGGGAAAGATGGGGCTTTCTTT	CASSQDMGVVRGKDGAFF
13	.	TRBV9	once	TRBJ1-4	TGTGCCAGCAGCGTAGAGGGCGGAGGCCTACTGTTTTTT	CASSVEGGGLLFF
16	.	TRBV4-1	.	TRBJ2-3	TGCGCCAGCAGCCAACGGTCGGGGGAGAGCACAGATACGCAGTATTTT	CASSQRSGESTDTQYF
14	.	TRBV9	.	TRBJ2-5	TGTGCCAGCAGTCCCCAGGGTATCAAGGAGACCCAGTACTTC	CASSPQGIKETQYF
13	.	TRBV27	.	TRBJ1-2	TGTGCCAGCAACGGCGGTGGAGGGCATGGCTACACCTTC	CASNGGGGHGYTF
15	.	TRBV5-4	.	TRBJ2-7	TGTGCCAGCAGCTTGGCCTGGGGGGCCTCCTACGAGCAGTACTTC	CASSLAWGASYEQYF
13	.	TRBV14	.	TRBJ1-1	TGTGCCAGCAGCGCGGACCTGAACACTGAAGCTTTCTTT	CASSADLNTEAFF
17	.	TRBV18	.	TRBJ1-2	TGTGCCAGCTCACCAAGACCGGGACTGCAAGCTAACTATGGCTACACCTTC	CASSPRPGLQANYGYTF
15	.	TRBV5-1	few	TRBJ1-3	TGCGCCAGCAGCTTGGGGGCAGGGAAAGGAAACACCATATATTTT	CASSLGAGKGNTIYF
13	.	TRBV5-1	.	TRBJ2-5	TGCGCCAGCAGCCCTGGGACTTCGGAGACCCAGTACTTC	CASSPGTSETQYF
13	.	TRBV19	.	TRBJ1-5	TGTGCCAGTAGTATAGGTAGGATTCAGCCCCAGCATTTT	CASSIGRIQPQHF
17	TRBD1	TRBV11-3	.	TRBJ1-1	TGTGCCAGCAGCTCGCGCCGGACAGGGGGCTCGAACACTGAAGCTTTCTTT	CASSSRRTGGSNTEAFF
14	.	TRBV4-1	.	TRBJ2-5	TGCGCCAGCAGCCACCCGGGACAAGAAGAGACCCAGTACTTC	CASSHPGQEETQYF
13	.	TRBV18	.	TRBJ1-3	TGTGCCAGCCGCGAGTCGGCTGGAAACACCATATATTTT	CASRESAGNTIYF
15	TRBD2	TRBV9	.	TRBJ2-1	TGTGCCAGCAGCGTAGGGACTAGCTTTGGGAATGAGCAGTTCTTC	CASSVGTSFGNEQFF
14	TRBD1	TRBV6-5	once	TRBJ1-6	TGTGCCAGCAGCACAGGGGCCTATAATTCACCCCTCCACTTT	CASSTGAYNSPLHF
14	.	TRBV5-1	.	TRBJ2-7	TGCGCCAGCAGCCTTGACAGGACGGGTTATGGGCAGTACTTC	CASSLDRTGYGQYF
16	TRBD2	TRBV27	.	TRBJ2-5	TGTGCCAGCAGTTTATCCACTAGCGGGAGAAAAGAGACCCAGTACTTC	CASSLSTSGRKETQYF
13	.	TRBV21-1	.	TRBJ2-7	TGTGCCAGCAGCAAAGTCAGAGCCTACGAGCAGTACTTC	CASSKVRAYEQYF
14	TRBD1	TRBV5-1	once	TRBJ2-7	TGCGCCAGCAGCTGGGACAGGGTTAGAGACGAGCAGTACTTC	CASSWDRVRDEQYF
13	.	TRBV7-2	.	TRBJ2-3	TGTGCCAGCAGCTTAGCCAGCACAGATACGCAGTATTTT	CASSLASTDTQYF
17	.	TRBV5-1	.	TRBJ1-3	TGCGCCAGCAGCTTGGAGGGGGTACCCCCCTCTGGAAACACCATATATTTT	CASSLEGVPPSGNTIYF
12	.	TRBV12-5	once	TRBJ2-5	TGTGCTAGTAGTGACTGGGGCGAGACCCAGTACTTC	CASSDWGETQYF
14	TRBD1	TRBV18	.	TRBJ2-7	TGTGCCAGCTCATCCGGGACAGCTTCCTACGAGCAGTACTTC	CASSSGTASYEQYF
14	.	TRBV28	.	TRBJ1-5	TGTGCCAGCAGCTCTTGGGGGGGCGGTCAGCCCCAGCATTTT	CASSSWGGGQPQHF